The T cell receptor (beta chain) under discussion was sequenced for a study of CD8 T cells in ankylosing spondylitis. Using its own MiXCR run on the 5' RACE reads, TCRdb lists one record per CDR3 protein. The sample consists of about 350,000 distinct CDR3 sequences, roughly 22% of them appearing once. The CDR3 totals 15 residues. With 7 bases removed from V and 2 bases from J, the gap between germline ends came to 15 bases. The sample was blood, either unsorted or a sorted T cell fraction (not recorded which). The sequence was obtained from a male donor with ankylosing spondylitis or in good health (not recorded which). The J gene is TRBJ2-1, the V gene TRBV12-3 or TRBV12-4; D unresolved. Here the CDR3 reads CASTLTQTTYNEQFF. CDR3 in DNA: TGTGCCAGCACCCTGACCCAAACGACCTACAATGAGCAGTTCTTC.